This TCR beta chain stems from a study of early T cells in non-severe SARS-CoV-2 infection. This clonotype was counted a few times. Individual cDNA molecules received unique molecular identifiers during library preparation. TCRdb reanalysed the 5' RACE reads using MiXCR and keeps one entry per CDR3 protein. Found here are 50,000 to 60,000 distinct CDR3 sequences, under 8% of them singletons; the top ten hold 5.5% to 7.5%. CDR1 is SGDLS and CDR2 is YYNGEE in the germline V gene. V lost 7 bases, J lost 4 bases, and 11 bases stayed unmatched. The CDR3 is 17 residues long. This rearrangement joins TRBV9 to TRBJ2-2; 12 bases agree with TRBD1. The sample was whole blood, taken at baseline. This receptor was obtained from an adult who was a healthcare worker with PCR-confirmed SARS-CoV-2 infection or an uninfected control (not recorded which). DNA for the CDR3: TGTGCCAGCTCCGGGACAGGGGGCTTTGACACCACCGGGGAGCTGTTTTTT. It yields the protein CASSGTGGFDTTGELFF. The entire variable domain, with the rest obtained from reference TRBV9 and TRBJ2-2, is as follows: DSGVTQTPKHLITATGQRVTLRCSPRSGDLSVYWYQQSLDQGLQFLIQYYNGEERAKGNILERFSAQQFPDLHSELNLSSLELGDSALYFCASSGTGGFDTTGELFFGEGSRLTVL.